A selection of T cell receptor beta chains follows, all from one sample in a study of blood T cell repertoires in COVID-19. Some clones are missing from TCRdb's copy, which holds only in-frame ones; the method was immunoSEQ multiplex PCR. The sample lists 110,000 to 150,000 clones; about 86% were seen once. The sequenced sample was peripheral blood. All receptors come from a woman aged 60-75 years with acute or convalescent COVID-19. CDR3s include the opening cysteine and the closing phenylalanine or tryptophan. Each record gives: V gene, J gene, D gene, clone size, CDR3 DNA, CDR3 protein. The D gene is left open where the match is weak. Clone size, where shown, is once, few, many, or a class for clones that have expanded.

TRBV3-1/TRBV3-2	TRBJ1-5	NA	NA	TGTGCCAGCAGCCAGGGGGGAGTTGGACAGCCCCAGCATTTT	CASSQGGVGQPQHF
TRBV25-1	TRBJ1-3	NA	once	TGTGCCAGCAGTCCCTCAACAGGTGTGCCTGGAAACACCATATATTTT	CASSPSTGVPGNTIYF
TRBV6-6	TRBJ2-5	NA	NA	TGTGCCACCTCGGGGGCGGGAGAAGAGACCCAGTACTTC	CATSGAGEETQYF
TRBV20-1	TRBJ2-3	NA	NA	TGCAGTGCATCGACAGATACGCAGTATTTT	CSASTDTQYF
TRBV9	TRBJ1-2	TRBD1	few	TGTGCCAGCAGCACGACAGGGACTGGCTACACCTTC	CASSTTGTGYTF
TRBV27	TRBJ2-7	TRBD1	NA	TGTGCCAGCAGTCGGACAGGACAAAGCTCCTACGAGCAGTACTTC	CASSRTGQSSYEQYF
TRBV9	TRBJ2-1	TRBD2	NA	TGTGCCAGCAGCTCCTCCAGCGGGGGGGCCGATGAGCAGTTCTTC	CASSSSSGGADEQFF
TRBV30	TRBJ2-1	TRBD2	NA	TGTGCCTTTGCCAGCTTTAGCGGGGGGCCCTGGAATGAGCAGTTCTTC	CAFASFSGGPWNEQFF
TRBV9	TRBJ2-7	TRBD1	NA	TGTGCCAGCAGCGAGGGACAGGGCTCCTACGAGCAGTACTTC	CASSEGQGSYEQYF
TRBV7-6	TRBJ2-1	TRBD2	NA	TGTGCCAGCAGCTATAATAGTGGGACTAGCGGGGCCCTCAATGAGCAGTTCTTC	CASSYNSGTSGALNEQFF
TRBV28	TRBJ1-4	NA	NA	TGTGCCAGCAGGGGGACTGCAGGGGAAAAACTGTTTTTT	CASRGTAGEKLFF
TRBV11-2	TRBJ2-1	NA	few	TGTGCCAGCAGCTTAAGCTTTGGGGAGATCTACAATGAGCAGTTCTTC	CASSLSFGEIYNEQFF
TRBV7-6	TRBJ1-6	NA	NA	TGTGCCAGCAGCTTGAATAACAATAATTCACCCCTCCACTTT	CASSLNNNNSPLHF
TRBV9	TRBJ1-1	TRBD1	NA	TGTGCCAGCAGCGCGCGGACAGGGACTGAAGCTTTCTTT	CASSARTGTEAFF
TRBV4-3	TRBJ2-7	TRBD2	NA	TGCGCCAGCAGCCACCTAGCGGGGGGGCCTTACGAGCAGTACTTC	CASSHLAGGPYEQYF
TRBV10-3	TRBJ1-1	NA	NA	TGTGCCATCAGTGAGCTGGCAGAGAACACTGAAGCTTTCTTT	CAISELAENTEAFF
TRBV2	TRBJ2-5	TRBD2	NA	TGTGCCAGCAGGTCCGGACTAGCGGGGGGCGGGCAGTCTGGCCAGTACTTC	CASRSGLAGGGQSGQYF
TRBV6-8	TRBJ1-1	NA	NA	TGTGCCAGCAGTTACTCTTCCTCCCGGACTACCCGAGGAGCGAACACTGAAGCTTTCTTT	CASSYSSSRTTRGANTEAFF
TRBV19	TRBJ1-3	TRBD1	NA	TGTGCCAGTAGTATAGTGGGGACAGGTGATCGGTATTTT	CASSIVGTGDRYF
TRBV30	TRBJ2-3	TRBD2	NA	TGTGCCTGGAGTGTTCAAGCGGGGGCCACAGATACGCAGTATTTT	CAWSVQAGATDTQYF